This T cell receptor beta chain is from a study of CXCR3-negative and CXCR3-positive naive CD8 T cells. In the study overall: Each library held about 1.5 +/- 0.3 million TRB reads, roughly 150 million in total. The study's findings and limits: Researchers reported similar TRBV-TRBJ usage in naive CXCR3-negative and CXCR3-positive cells, though memory differed. Diversity ran similarly high across both naive subsets but far lower in memory CD8+ cells. Naive subsets had comparable surface CD5; TCR strength was inferred from TRB CDR3 properties.

CDR1 is PRHDT, CDR2 FYEKMQ, per germline (reference sequence). This CDR3 spans 14 amino acids. 5' RACE with UMI labels generated the TRB cDNA libraries. TCRdb derives one entry per CDR3 protein from the 5' RACE reads, leaving out DNA. The table counts roughly 40,000 distinct CDR3 sequences; 6.5% to 8.5% lies in the top ten. As for this clonotype: As yet, its antigen is unknown.

The rearrangement links TRBV13 to TRBJ1-2. This receptor was identified in a human donor in good health. Some clones in this sample may be carry-over from other donors' samples. The sample comprised memory CD8+ T cells from blood. Here the CDR3 reads CASSSYLLSDGYTF.